The text below deals with one TCR beta chain. The target antigen is unknown. The germline gives CDR1 SGHRS, CDR2 YFSETQ. Trimming took off 5 bases at V and 4 bases at J, with 6 bases between the two ends. The CDR3 totals 11 residues. The PCR employed 60 Vbeta primers together with 13 Jbeta primers. In the authors' methods: Approximately 11 million shared chains were among around 80 million unique TCR beta chains counted in a later analysis. Here immunoSEQ multiplex PCR was the method, and the copy in TCRdb shows in-frame clones only, minus some. That table gives V, J and clone size, and the DNA gave D and trimming. In the table there are 170,000 or so clones, approximately 82% of which are singletons. The data are from a study of cytomegalovirus exposure and HLA in healthy donors. Study results and caveats: Analysis performed later found more than 15,000 TCR beta sequences associated with HLA alleles at 0.05 false discovery rate. A missense DCLRE1C variant was associated with V- and J-gene trimming of TCR beta chains in a later analysis, and an independent cohort replicated the association.

The TCR comes from a man aged 50 to 60 in good health and CMV-seropositive. The chain has TRBV5-1 and TRBJ2-5; D not certain. Source material: PBMCs. CDR3: CASSPGETQYF. The CDR3, as DNA: TGCGCCAGCAGTCCCGGAGAGACCCAGTACTTC. The full variable domain, completed using reference TRBV5-1 and TRBJ2-5, is KAGVTQTPRYLIKTRGQQVTLSCSPISGHRSVSWYQQTPGQGLQFLFEYFSETQRNKGNFPGRFSGRQFSNSRSEMNVSTLELGDSALYLCASSPGETQYFGPGTRLLVL.